This is a list of T cell receptor beta chains from one sample in a study of blood T cell repertoires in COVID-19. The table came from immunoSEQ multiplex PCR; TCRdb's copy has only in-frame clones and leaves some out. This sample carries 300,000 to 350,000 clones, roughly 90% of them seen once, and the ten largest clones take about 6.7%. The sequenced sample was peripheral blood. The receptors were sampled from a woman in her 70s with COVID-19, enrolled during active disease. Each CDR3 is given with its conserved first and last residue. D genes are given only for firm matches. For some rows the clone size is stated as once, few or many, or as a class when expanded; others skip it.

V	length	J	size	D	DNA	CDR3
TRBV10-3	17	TRBJ2-6	NA	NA	TGTGCCATCAGTCCCGTCGCGCTTATGAGACAGTTGAACGTCCTGACTTTC	CAISPVALMRQLNVLTF
TRBV2	13	TRBJ2-7	NA	NA	TGTGCCAGCGTGTGGAGGGGGGGCTACGAGCAGTACTTC	CASVWRGGYEQYF
TRBV15	13	TRBJ1-4	NA	NA	TGTGCCACCAGCAGAAGTCTAGCTGATGGACTGTTTTTT	CATSRSLADGLFF
TRBV2	12	TRBJ2-7	NA	TRBD1	TGTGCCAGCAGGCGGGACAGGGCCGAGCAGTACTTC	CASRRDRAEQYF
TRBV30	13	TRBJ2-7	NA	NA	TGTGCCTGGAGTGTCGGTCTCCCCTACGAGCAGTACTTC	CAWSVGLPYEQYF
TRBV2	15	TRBJ2-7	NA	NA	TGTGCCAGCAGTGTGGAGTCAGGGGTGGCGTACGAGCAGTACTTC	CASSVESGVAYEQYF
TRBV7-9	15	TRBJ1-5	NA	TRBD1	TGTGCCAGCAGCTCGGACAGGGAGAGCAATCAGCCCCAGCATTTT	CASSSDRESNQPQHF
TRBV19	12	TRBJ1-1	NA	NA	TGTGCCAGTAAAGGGGTACGCACTGAAGCTTTCTTT	CASKGVRTEAFF
TRBV5-1	16	TRBJ2-3	NA	TRBD2	TGCGCCAGCAGCTTACCGCGGGGGGGCGGGACAGATACGCAGTATTTT	CASSLPRGGGTDTQYF
TRBV29-1	15	TRBJ2-1	NA	TRBD1	TGCAGCGCGCGACAGGGGGGAGTGTTTTACAATGAGCAGTTCTTC	CSARQGGVFYNEQFF
TRBV3-1/TRBV3-2	13	TRBJ1-1	NA	NA	TGTGCCAGCAGCCAAGACGGGGGCACTGAAGCTTTCTTT	CASSQDGGTEAFF
TRBV9	16	TRBJ1-4	NA	TRBD1	TGTGCCAGCAGCCGGGACAGGGGGCAAGGGAGTGAAAAACTGTTTTTT	CASSRDRGQGSEKLFF
TRBV3-1/TRBV3-2	13	TRBJ1-1	NA	NA	TGTGCCAGCGCTCTGAGGCGGGGCACTGAAGCTTTCTTT	CASALRRGTEAFF
TRBV9	15	TRBJ2-1	NA	TRBD2	TGTGCCAGCAGCGTAGAGACTAGCGTAGGGAATGAGCAGTTCTTC	CASSVETSVGNEQFF
TRBV18	15	TRBJ1-2	once	TRBD1	TGTGCCAGCTCACCACGGACAGGAAATAACTATGGCTACACCTTC	CASSPRTGNNYGYTF
TRBV5-8	14	TRBJ1-6	NA	NA	TGTGCCAGCAGCTTTAGGCGGGACCAGGCACCCCTCCACTTT	CASSFRRDQAPLHF
TRBV9	12	TRBJ1-6	NA	NA	TGTGCCAGCAGTGAGGGGGATTCACCCCTCCACTTT	CASSEGDSPLHF
TRBV18	16	TRBJ2-7	NA	NA	TGTGCCAGCTCACCACCTTCTCGTGTTCGTGGAGCAAAGCAGTACTTC	CASSPPSRVRGAKQYF
TRBV28	13	TRBJ1-2	NA	NA	TGTGCCAGCAGTTTATCGCGGGACTATGGCTACACCTTC	CASSLSRDYGYTF
TRBV19	15	TRBJ2-3	once	TRBD1	TGTGCCAGTAGTATAAGGGGACAGGGAGCAGATACGCAGTATTTT	CASSIRGQGADTQYF
TRBV4-3	16	TRBJ1-2	NA	NA	TGCGCCAGCAGCCAAGATGGCGCAGGCGTTAACTATGGCTACACCTTC	CASSQDGAGVNYGYTF
TRBV2	15	TRBJ1-1	NA	NA	TGTGCCAGCAGAGAACAAAGAGCGCTGGTGGGTGAAGCTTTCTTT	CASREQRALVGEAFF
TRBV18	13	TRBJ2-7	NA	TRBD1	TGTGCCAGCTCACCGCAGGGGGTCTACGAGCAGTACTTC	CASSPQGVYEQYF
TRBV6-5	15	TRBJ1-1	NA	TRBD1	TGTGCCAGCAGGAATGCCTACAGGGGGCTTCCTGAAGCTTTCTTT	CASRNAYRGLPEAFF
TRBV27	20	TRBJ1-2	NA	TRBD1	TGTGCCAGCAGTTTATACCCTCCCGCCAGAAAGGACAGGGGGGGTGATGGCTACACCTTC	CASSLYPPARKDRGGDGYTF
TRBV24-1	16	TRBJ1-5	once	TRBD1	TGTGCCACCAGTGACCAGACAGGGGTAAGCAATCAGCCCCAGCATTTT	CATSDQTGVSNQPQHF
TRBV5-4	13	TRBJ1-1	NA	NA	TGTGCCAGCAGCGTCGACCCTACCAGGGGAGCTTTCTTT	CASSVDPTRGAFF
TRBV4-3	16	TRBJ2-3	NA	NA	TGCGCCAGCAGCCCCAGGACAATCGAATCGACAGATACGCAGTATTTT	CASSPRTIESTDTQYF
TRBV2	15	TRBJ1-3	NA	TRBD1	TGTGCCAGCAGTACCACAGGGGGCTCTGGAAACACCATATATTTT	CASSTTGGSGNTIYF
TRBV6-2/TRBV6-3	15	TRBJ2-7	many	TRBD2	TGTGCCAGCAGGTACGGGGGGACGGACCTATACGAGCAGTACTTC	CASRYGGTDLYEQYF
TRBV19	13	TRBJ2-7	NA	NA	TGTGCCAGCCAAAGGTCGGCAGGCTACGAGCAGTACTTC	CASQRSAGYEQYF
TRBV19	15	TRBJ2-5	NA	NA	TGTGCCAGTAGTATCGAGGAATCTCCGGGGGAGACCCAGTACTTC	CASSIEESPGETQYF
TRBV9	15	TRBJ2-7	NA	TRBD2	TGTGCCAGCAGCCCACGACTAGCGGGGCATTTCGAGCAGTACTTC	CASSPRLAGHFEQYF
TRBV9	14	TRBJ2-2	NA	NA	TGTGCCAGCAGACAAGAGGGAGCCGCCGGGGAGCTGTTTTTT	CASRQEGAAGELFF
TRBV3-1/TRBV3-2	13	TRBJ1-2	NA	NA	TGTGCCAGCAGCCAAGTGAGTAACTATGGCTACACCTTC	CASSQVSNYGYTF
TRBV7-2	15	TRBJ2-3	NA	TRBD1	TGTGCCAGCAGCTCAGGACAGGGGAGCACAGATACGCAGTATTTT	CASSSGQGSTDTQYF
TRBV5-1	13	TRBJ1-1	NA	TRBD1	TGCGCCAGCAGCATAGGGGACAGCCCTGAAGCTTTCTTT	CASSIGDSPEAFF
TRBV2	15	TRBJ2-1	NA	NA	TGTGCCAGCAGGGACCCTAGGACAGAGGATAATGAGCAGTTCTTC	CASRDPRTEDNEQFF
TRBV18	14	TRBJ1-4	NA	TRBD1	TGTGCCAGCTCACCACAGGGGGCAGGAGAAAAACTGTTTTTT	CASSPQGAGEKLFF
TRBV5-6	17	TRBJ1-2	few	NA	TGTGCCAGCAGCTTGGATCTGCAGCGGGCAGGGTCCTATGGCTACACCTTC	CASSLDLQRAGSYGYTF
TRBV7-9	13	TRBJ1-4	NA	TRBD1	TGTGCCAGCAGAGGACAGGGGAGCGAAAAACTGTTTTTT	CASRGQGSEKLFF
TRBV5-1	14	TRBJ2-1	NA	TRBD1	TGCGCCAGCAGCTTGGGAACAGGGGGGAATGAGCAGTTCTTC	CASSLGTGGNEQFF
TRBV30	13	TRBJ2-3	NA	NA	TGTGCCTGTGCCGGGACTCGCACAGATACGCAGTATTTT	CACAGTRTDTQYF
TRBV19	15	TRBJ1-2	NA	TRBD1	TGTGCCAGTAGTATCTCTGGACAGGGGATTCGTGGCTACACCTTC	CASSISGQGIRGYTF
TRBV12-5	16	TRBJ1-5	NA	TRBD1	TGTGCTAGTGGTTCCGGGACAGGGGCGTATTATCAGCCCCAGCATTTT	CASGSGTGAYYQPQHF
TRBV4-2	13	TRBJ1-4	NA	NA	TGTGCCAGCAGGGAGACAGTTGAGGAAAAACTGTTTTTT	CASRETVEEKLFF
TRBV12-5	20	TRBJ2-3	NA	TRBD2	TGTGCTAGTGGTTTGCCCAACCCCGCACTAGCGGGGGGGCAGCAAGATACGCAGTATTTT	CASGLPNPALAGGQQDTQYF
TRBV27	13	TRBJ2-7	NA	NA	TGTGCCAGCAGTTCGGGCCCTGCGGGAGAGCAGTACTTC	CASSSGPAGEQYF
TRBV15	13	TRBJ1-1	NA	TRBD1	TGTGCCACCACTCCGGGACAGGTACCTGAAGCTTTCTTT	CATTPGQVPEAFF
TRBV5-1	16	TRBJ1-2	once	TRBD1	TGCGCCAGCAGCTTGGGACCGGGACAGGGTAACTATGGCTACACCTTC	CASSLGPGQGNYGYTF
TRBV7-9	14	TRBJ1-4	few	NA	TGTGCCAGCAGCCAGGGGAGCGGTAATGAAAAACTGTTTTTT	CASSQGSGNEKLFF
TRBV25-1	13	TRBJ1-6	few	NA	TGTGCCAGCAGTCAGGCGGGAAATTCACCCCTCCACTTT	CASSQAGNSPLHF
TRBV5-1	15	TRBJ2-3	NA	TRBD2	TGCGCCAGCAGCTTGGTGCGGGGGGACACAGATACGCAGTATTTT	CASSLVRGDTDTQYF
TRBV7-2	14	TRBJ1-4	NA	NA	TGTGCCAGCAGCTTACGCTATAGGGGTGAAAAACTGTTTTTT	CASSLRYRGEKLFF
TRBV28	16	TRBJ2-2	NA	NA	TGTGCCAGCCTTCCTGACCCGGGGGTACGGACCGGGGAGCTGTTTTTT	CASLPDPGVRTGELFF
TRBV19	19	TRBJ1-5	NA	NA	TGTGCCAGTAGTCCGCCCCGAAGGGGGAGACTTTATAGCAATCAGCCCCAGCATTTT	CASSPPRRGRLYSNQPQHF
TRBV9	16	TRBJ1-3	NA	NA	TGTGCCAGCAGCGTAGCTAGTGTTAACTCTGGAAACACCATATATTTT	CASSVASVNSGNTIYF
TRBV6-5	16	TRBJ1-3	NA	NA	TGTGCCAGCAGTTATCTCGCCTCAGCGCCTGGAAACACCATATATTTT	CASSYLASAPGNTIYF
TRBV28	10	TRBJ1-1	few	NA	TGTGCCAGCAGAAGCGGAAGATTATTCTTT	CASRSGRLFF